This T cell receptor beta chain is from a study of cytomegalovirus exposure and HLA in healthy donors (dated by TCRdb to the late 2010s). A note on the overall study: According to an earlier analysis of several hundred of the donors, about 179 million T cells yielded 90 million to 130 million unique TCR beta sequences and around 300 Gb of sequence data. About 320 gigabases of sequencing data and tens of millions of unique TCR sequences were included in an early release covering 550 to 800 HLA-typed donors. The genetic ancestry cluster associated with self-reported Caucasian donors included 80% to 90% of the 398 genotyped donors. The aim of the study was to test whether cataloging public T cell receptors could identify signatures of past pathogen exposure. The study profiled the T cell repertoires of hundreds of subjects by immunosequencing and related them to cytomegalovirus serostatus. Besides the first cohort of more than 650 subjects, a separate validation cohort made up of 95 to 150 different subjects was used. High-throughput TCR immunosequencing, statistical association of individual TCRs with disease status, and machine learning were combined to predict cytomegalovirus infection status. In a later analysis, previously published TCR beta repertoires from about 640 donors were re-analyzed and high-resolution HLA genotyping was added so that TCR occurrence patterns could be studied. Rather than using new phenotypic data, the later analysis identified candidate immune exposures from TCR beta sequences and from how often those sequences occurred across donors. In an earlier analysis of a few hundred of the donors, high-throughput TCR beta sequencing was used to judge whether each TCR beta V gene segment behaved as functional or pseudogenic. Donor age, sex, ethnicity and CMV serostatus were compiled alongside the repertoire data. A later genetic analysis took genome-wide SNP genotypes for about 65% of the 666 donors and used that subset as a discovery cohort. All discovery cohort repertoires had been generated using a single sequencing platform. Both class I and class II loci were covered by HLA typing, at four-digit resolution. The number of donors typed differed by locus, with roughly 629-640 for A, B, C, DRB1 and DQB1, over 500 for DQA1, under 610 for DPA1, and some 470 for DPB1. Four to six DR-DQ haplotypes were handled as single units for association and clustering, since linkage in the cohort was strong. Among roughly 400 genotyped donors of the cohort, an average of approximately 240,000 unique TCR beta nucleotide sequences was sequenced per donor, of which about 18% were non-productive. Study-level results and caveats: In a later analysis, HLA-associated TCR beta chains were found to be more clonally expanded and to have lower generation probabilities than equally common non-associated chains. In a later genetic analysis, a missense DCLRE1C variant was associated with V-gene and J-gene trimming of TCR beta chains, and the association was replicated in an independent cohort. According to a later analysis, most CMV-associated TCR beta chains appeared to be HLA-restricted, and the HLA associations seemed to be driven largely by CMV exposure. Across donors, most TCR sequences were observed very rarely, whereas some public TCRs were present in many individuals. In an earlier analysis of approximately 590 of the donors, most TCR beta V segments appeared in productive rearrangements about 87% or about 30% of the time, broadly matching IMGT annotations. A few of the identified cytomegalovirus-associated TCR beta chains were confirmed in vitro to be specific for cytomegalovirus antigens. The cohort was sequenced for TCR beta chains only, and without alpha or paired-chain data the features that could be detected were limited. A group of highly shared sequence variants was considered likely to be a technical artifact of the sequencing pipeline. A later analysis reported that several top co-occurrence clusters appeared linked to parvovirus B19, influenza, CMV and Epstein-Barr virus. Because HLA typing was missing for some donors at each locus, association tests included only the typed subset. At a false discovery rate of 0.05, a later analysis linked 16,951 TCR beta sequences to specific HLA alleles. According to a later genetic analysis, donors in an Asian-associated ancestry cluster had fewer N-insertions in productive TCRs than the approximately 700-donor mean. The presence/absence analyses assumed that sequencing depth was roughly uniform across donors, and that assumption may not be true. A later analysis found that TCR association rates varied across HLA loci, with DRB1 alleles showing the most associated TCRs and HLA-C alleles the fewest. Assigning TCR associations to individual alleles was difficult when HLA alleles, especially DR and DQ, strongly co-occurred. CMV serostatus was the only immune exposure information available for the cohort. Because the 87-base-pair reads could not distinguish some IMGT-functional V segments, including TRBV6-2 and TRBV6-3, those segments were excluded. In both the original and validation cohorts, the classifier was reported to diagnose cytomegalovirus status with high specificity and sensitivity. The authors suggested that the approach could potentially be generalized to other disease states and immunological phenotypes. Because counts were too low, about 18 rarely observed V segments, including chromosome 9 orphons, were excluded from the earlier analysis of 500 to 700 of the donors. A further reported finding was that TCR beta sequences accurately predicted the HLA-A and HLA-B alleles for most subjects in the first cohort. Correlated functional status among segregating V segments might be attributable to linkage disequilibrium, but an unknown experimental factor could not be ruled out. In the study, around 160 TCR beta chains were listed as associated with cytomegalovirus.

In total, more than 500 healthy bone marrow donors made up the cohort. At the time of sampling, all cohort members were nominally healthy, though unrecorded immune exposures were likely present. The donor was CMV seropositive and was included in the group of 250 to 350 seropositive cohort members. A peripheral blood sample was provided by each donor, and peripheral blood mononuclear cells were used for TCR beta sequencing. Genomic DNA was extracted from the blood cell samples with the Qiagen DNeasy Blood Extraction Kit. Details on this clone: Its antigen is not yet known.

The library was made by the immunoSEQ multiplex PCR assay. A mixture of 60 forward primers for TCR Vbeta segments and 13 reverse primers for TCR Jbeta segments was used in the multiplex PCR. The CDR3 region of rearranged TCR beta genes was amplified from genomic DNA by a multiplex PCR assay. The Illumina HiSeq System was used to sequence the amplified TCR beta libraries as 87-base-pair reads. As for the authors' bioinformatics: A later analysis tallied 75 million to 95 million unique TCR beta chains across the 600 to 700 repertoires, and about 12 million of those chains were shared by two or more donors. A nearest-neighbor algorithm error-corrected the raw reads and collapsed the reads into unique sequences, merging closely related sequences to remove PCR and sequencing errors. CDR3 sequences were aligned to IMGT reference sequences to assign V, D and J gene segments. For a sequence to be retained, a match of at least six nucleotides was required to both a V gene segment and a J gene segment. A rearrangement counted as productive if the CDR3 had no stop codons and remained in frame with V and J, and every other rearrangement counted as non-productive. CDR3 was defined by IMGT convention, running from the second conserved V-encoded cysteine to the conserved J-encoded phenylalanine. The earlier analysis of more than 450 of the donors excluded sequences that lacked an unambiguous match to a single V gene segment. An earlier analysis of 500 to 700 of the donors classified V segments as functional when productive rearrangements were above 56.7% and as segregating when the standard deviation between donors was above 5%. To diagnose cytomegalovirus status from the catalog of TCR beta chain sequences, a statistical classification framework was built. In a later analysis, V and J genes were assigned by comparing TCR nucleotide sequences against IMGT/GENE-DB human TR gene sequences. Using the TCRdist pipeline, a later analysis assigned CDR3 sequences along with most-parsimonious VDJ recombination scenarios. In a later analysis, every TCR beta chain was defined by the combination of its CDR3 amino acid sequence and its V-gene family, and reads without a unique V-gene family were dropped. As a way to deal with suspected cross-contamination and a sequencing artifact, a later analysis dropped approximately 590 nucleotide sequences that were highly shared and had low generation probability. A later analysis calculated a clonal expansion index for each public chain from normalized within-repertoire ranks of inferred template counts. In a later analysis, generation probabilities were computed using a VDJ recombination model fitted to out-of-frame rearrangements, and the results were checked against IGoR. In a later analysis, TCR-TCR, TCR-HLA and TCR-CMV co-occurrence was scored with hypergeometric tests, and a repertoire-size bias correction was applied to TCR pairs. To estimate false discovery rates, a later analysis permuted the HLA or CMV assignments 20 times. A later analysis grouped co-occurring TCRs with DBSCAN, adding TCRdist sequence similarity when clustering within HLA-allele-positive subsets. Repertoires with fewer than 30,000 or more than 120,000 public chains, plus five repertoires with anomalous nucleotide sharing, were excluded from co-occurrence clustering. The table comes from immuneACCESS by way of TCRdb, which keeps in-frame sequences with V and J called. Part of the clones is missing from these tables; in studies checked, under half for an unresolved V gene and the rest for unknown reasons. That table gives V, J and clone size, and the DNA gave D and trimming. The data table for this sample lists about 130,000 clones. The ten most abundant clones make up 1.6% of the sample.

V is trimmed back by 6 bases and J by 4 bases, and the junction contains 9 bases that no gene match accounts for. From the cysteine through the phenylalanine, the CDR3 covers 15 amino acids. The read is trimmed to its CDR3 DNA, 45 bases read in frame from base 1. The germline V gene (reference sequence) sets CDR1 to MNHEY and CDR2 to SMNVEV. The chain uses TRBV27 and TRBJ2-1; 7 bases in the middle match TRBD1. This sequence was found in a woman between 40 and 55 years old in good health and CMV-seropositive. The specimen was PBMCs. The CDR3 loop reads CASRQDRTNYNEQFF. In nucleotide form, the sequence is TGTGCCAGCAGACAGGACAGGACCAATTACAATGAGCAGTTCTTC.